This TCR beta chain emerged from a study of T cell repertoires in cytomegalovirus infection. Study-level background: Public signatures in TCR beta pointed to CMV infection and matching HLA type.

TCRdb re-called the reads with MiXCR, one entry per CDR3 protein. Here the sample spans some 900,000 distinct CDR3 sequences, over 25% being singletons. This clonotype occurred many times. What it binds is not known. The CDR3 has 14 amino acids. Germline loops: CDR1 ENHRY, CDR2 SYGVKD. V dropped 3 bases and J dropped 4 bases, with 11 bases sitting between them. The sequences come from cultured CD8+ T cells from PBMCs, collected from culture after CMV antigen stimulation. The rearrangement joins TRBV10-3 to TRBJ2-3; D gene uncertain. This TCR was sampled from a human donor in good health (CMV status not recorded). Some clones in this sample may be carry-over from other donors' samples. The CDR3 region is CAISDVGLSDTQYF. CDR3 nucleotides: TGTGCCATCAGTGATGTGGGGTTATCAGATACGCAGTATTTT.